A selection of T cell receptor beta chains follows, all from one sample in a study of cytomegalovirus exposure and HLA in healthy donors. TCRdb's table, derived via immunoSEQ multiplex PCR, lists solely in-frame clones and lacks some. This repertoire includes around 110,000 clones. The material sequenced was PBMCs. Receptors originate from a man between 25 and 39 years old in good health and CMV-seronegative. CDR3s include the opening cysteine and the closing phenylalanine or tryptophan. The order of the fields is V gene, D gene, J gene, CDR3 protein, CDR3 DNA. D genes are given only for firm matches.

TRBV11-2	TRBD2	TRBJ2-5	CASSGARQAGGPQYF	TGTGCCAGCAGCGGAGCCCGGCAAGCGGGGGGACCCCAGTACTTC
TRBV2	TRBD1	TRBJ1-6	CASSDRDRGLSPPHF	TGTGCCAGCAGTGATCGGGACAGGGGGCTTTCACCCCCCCACTTT
TRBV30	NA	TRBJ1-6	CAWNPTAYNSPLHF	TGTGCCTGGAACCCGACAGCCTATAATTCACCCCTCCACTTT
TRBV19	TRBD1	TRBJ1-2	CASSTPLMDRPGGYTF	TGTGCCAGTAGTACCCCCCTGATGGACAGGCCCGGCGGCTACACCTTC
TRBV28	NA	TRBJ1-4	CASTRVREKLFF	TGTGCCAGTACGCGGGTTAGGGAAAAACTGTTTTTT
TRBV15	NA	TRBJ2-3	CATSVNRQRDTQYF	TGTGCCACCAGCGTAAACCGACAGAGAGATACGCAGTATTTT
TRBV7-3	TRBD2	TRBJ2-6	CASSLMTFSGGRSSGANVLTF	TGTGCCAGCAGCTTGATGACGTTCAGCGGGGGTCGATCCTCTGGGGCCAACGTCCTGACTTTC
TRBV5-1	NA	TRBJ1-2	CASRRDGQLNYGYTF	TGCGCCAGCAGACGGGACGGACAGCTTAACTATGGCTACACCTTC
TRBV6-1	NA	TRBJ1-6	CASSEVVGGVLPLHF	TGTGCCAGCAGTGAAGTGGTTGGCGGGGTCTTACCCCTCCACTTT
TRBV7-2	NA	TRBJ2-1	CASSSEGSGKGGEQFF	TGTGCCAGCAGCTCGGAGGGATCAGGGAAAGGCGGTGAGCAGTTCTTC
TRBV2	NA	TRBJ1-1	CARQANTEAFF	TGTGCCAGACAGGCGAACACTGAAGCTTTCTTT
TRBV7-2	TRBD1	TRBJ2-1	CASTRTGQNEQFF	TGTGCCAGCACCAGGACAGGGCAAAATGAGCAGTTCTTC
TRBV9	TRBD2	TRBJ2-7	CASSPSGGAYEQYF	TGTGCCAGCAGCCCAAGCGGGGGTGCCTACGAGCAGTACTTC
TRBV4-1	TRBD1	TRBJ2-2	CASSQRQGGTGELFF	TGCGCCAGCAGCCAAAGACAGGGTGGCACCGGGGAGCTGTTTTTT
TRBV7-9	NA	TRBJ2-1	CASSLDKYNEQFF	TGTGCCAGCAGCTTAGACAAGTACAATGAGCAGTTCTTC
TRBV7-9	NA	TRBJ1-3	CASSSHRVSSGNTIYF	TGTGCCAGCAGCTCCCACAGGGTGAGCTCTGGAAACACCATATATTTT
TRBV5-1	NA	TRBJ2-7	CASSLGPVASGAPYF	NA
TRBV7-2	TRBD1	TRBJ2-7	CASSLGRGTAREREQYF	TGTGCCAGCAGCTTAGGTAGGGGGACAGCCAGAGAACGGGAGCAGTACTTC
TRBV9	TRBD2	TRBJ2-5	CASSVGLAGGPGETQYF	TGTGCCAGCAGCGTAGGACTAGCGGGGGGGCCGGGAGAGACCCAGTACTTC
TRBV5-4	TRBD2	TRBJ2-2	CASSRPGTSGGAYGELFF	TGTGCCAGCAGCCGACCCGGGACTAGCGGGGGGGCTTACGGGGAGCTGTTTTTT
TRBV5-1	NA	TRBJ2-6	CASSTEGTGANVLTF	TGCGCCAGCAGCACAGAGGGTACCGGGGCCAACGTCCTGACTTTC
TRBV6-5	NA	TRBJ2-3	CASRSGTSTDTQYF	TGTGCCAGCAGATCCGGGACAAGCACAGATACGCAGTATTTT
TRBV5-1	NA	TRBJ1-4	CASSLLGGRIATNEKLFF	TGCGCCAGCAGCCTTCTGGGGGGACGGATTGCAACTAATGAAAAACTGTTTTTT
TRBV4-1	NA	TRBJ1-2	CASSQDLGPNYGYTF	TGCGCCAGCAGCCAAGATCTGGGCCCTAACTATGGCTACACCTTC
TRBV5-4	NA	TRBJ1-3	CASSLPGPGNTIYF	TGTGCCAGCAGCTTGCCAGGGCCTGGAAACACCATATATTTT